Following are 25 T cell receptor beta chains from one sample sequenced in a study of blood T cell repertoires in COVID-19. Here immunoSEQ multiplex PCR was the method, and the copy in TCRdb shows in-frame clones only, minus some. The sample contains 150,000 to 200,000 clones, around 83% of which appear only once. What was sequenced was PBMCs or T cells enriched from blood (not recorded which). All receptors derive from a woman in her 30s who had been exposed to COVID-19.

The rearrangement links TRBV10-1 to TRBJ2-1; TRBD2 aligns across 13 bases. The CDR3 loop spans 15 amino acids. Germline V CDR1 and CDR2: WNHNN, SYGVQD (reference sequence). V lost 6 bases to trimming and J lost 5 bases; unmatched junction nucleotides: 4. DNA for the CDR3: TGCGCCAGCAGCCTTACTAGCGGGGGGGACAATGAGCAGTTCTTC. Translated: CASSLTSGGDNEQFF.

This clone came up a few times. This sequence joins TRBV20-1 and TRBJ1-1; D is perhaps TRBD1 (5 bases). This CDR3 is 10 amino acids long. With 7 bases removed from V and 6 bases from J, the gap between germline ends came to 9 bases. CDR1 and CDR2 (germline): DFQATT, SNEGSKA (reference sequence). CDR3: CSVRQPEAFF. The CDR3 DNA is TGCAGTGTCAGACAGCCTGAAGCTTTCTTT.

The CDR3 sequence is CASTTLGGQRSGGYTF. The CDR3 DNA reads TGTGCCAGCACCACCCTGGGAGGGCAACGAAGTGGGGGCTACACCTTC. The J gene is TRBJ1-2, the V gene TRBV19, with D hard to call. Germline lookup yields CDR1 LNHDA and CDR2 SQIVND (reference sequence). The CDR3 has 16 amino acids. Between the trimmed V and J ends, which lost 9 bases and 8 bases, there was a span of 28 bases.

The V call is TRBV7-9, the J call TRBJ1-1, with 7 bases lining up with TRBD1. Germline CDR1 SEHNR, CDR2 FQNEAQ (reference sequence). CDR3 length equals 16 residues. Trimming cost V 5 bases and J 4 bases; bases outside gene matches: 13. The CDR3 loop reads CASSEYFRPGGTEAFF. The CDR3 region has the DNA TGTGCCAGCAGCGAATATTTTCGCCCAGGGGGCACTGAAGCTTTCTTT.

For the CDR3, the DNA is TGTGCCAGCAGTCGCCTGGGGGGGTCCCTCACTACTGAAGCTTTCTTT. It is translated as CASSRLGGSLTTEAFF. The rearrangement joins TRBV2 to TRBJ1-1; possible D gene TRBD1, 5 bases. Between the trimmed V and J ends, which lost 5 bases and 5 bases, there was a span of 21 bases. The CDR3 is 16 residues long. Germline assignment: CDR1 SNHLY and CDR2 FYNNEI.

The V call is TRBV5-1, the J call TRBJ1-1; 8 bases are shared with TRBD1. Germline assignment: CDR1 SGHRS and CDR2 YFSETQ. The length of the CDR3 is 16 residues. V lost 2 bases and J lost 1; bases outside the gene matches: 7. CDR3 coding DNA: TGCGCCAGCAGCTTCCAATCGACAGGGGCGAACACTGAAGCTTTCTTT. It specifies CASSFQSTGANTEAFF. Filled out from reference TRBV5-1 and TRBJ1-1, the complete variable domain reads KAGVTQTPRYLIKTRGQQVTLSCSPISGHRSVSWYQQTPGQGLQFLFEYFSETQRNKGNFPGRFSGRQFSNSRSEMNVSTLELGDSALYLCASSFQSTGANTEAFFGQGTRLTVV.

In its sample, this clone was seen once. The rearrangement links TRBV5-5 to TRBJ1-2, with D perhaps matching TRBD1 (6 bases). From germline, CDR1 is SGHKS and CDR2 YYEKEE (reference sequence). The CDR3 spans 16 residues. Trimming took off 1 base at V and 0 bases at J, with 13 bases between the two ends. Here the CDR3 DNA reads TGTGCCAGCAGCTTGTCCCGGGACAACTCTAACTATGGCTACACCTTC. This codes for CASSLSRDNSNYGYTF.

This clone appeared a single time. The chain is built from TRBV6-5 and TRBJ1-1, with TRBD1 as a possible D gene (6 bases). The CDR3 contains 14 residues. Germline CDR1 and CDR2: MNHEY and SVGAGI. Trimming left V 0 bases short and J 4 bases short, with 9 bases between. The CDR3: CASSYSRGRTEAFF. The CDR3 coding sequence is TGTGCCAGCAGTTACTCCAGGGGTCGCACTGAAGCTTTCTTT.

The rearrangement joins TRBV5-4 to TRBJ2-2; D remains unclear. Looked up from germline, CDR1 is SGHNT and CDR2 is YYREEE (reference sequence). The CDR3 covers 16 residues. The germline V and J ends were trimmed by 4 bases and 0 bases, with 13 bases remaining between them. The CDR3 here is CASSRVPRSNTGELFF. The CDR3 nucleotides read TGTGCCAGCAGCCGGGTTCCCAGATCGAACACCGGGGAGCTGTTTTTT.

The rearrangement links TRBV10-1 to TRBJ2-1, with D perhaps TRBD1 (6 bases). The V end lost 5 bases, the J end lost 10 bases, and 15 bases lay between the germline ends. The germline CDR1 and CDR2 sequences are WNHNN and SYGVQD (reference sequence). This CDR3 comprises 13 residues. Written as DNA, the CDR3 is TGCGCCAGCAGTCTCTTCAGGGGCAGCGAGCAGTTCTTC. Translating it yields CASSLFRGSEQFF.

This CDR3 reads CASGQQGHFSNQPQHF. CDR3 coding DNA: TGTGCCAGCGGCCAACAGGGACATTTTAGCAATCAGCCCCAGCATTTT. The J gene is TRBJ1-5, the V gene TRBV6-2 or TRBV6-3; D is possibly TRBD1 (6 bases). The germline CDR1 and CDR2 sequences are MNHEY and SVGEGT. V was shortened by 8 bases and J by 0 bases, with 17 bases between the two germline ends. The CDR3 has 16 residues.

The chain is built from TRBV29-1 and TRBJ2-2, with 8 bases aligning to TRBD1. The germline V gene has CDR1 SQVTM and CDR2 ANQGSEA. The CDR3 loop spans 18 amino acids. V lost 0 bases to trimming and J lost 0 bases; unmatched junction nucleotides: 9. DNA of the CDR3: TGCAGCGTTGAAGAGGCCAGGGGGCAGAGGGCGAACACCGGGGAGCTGTTTTTT. Its translation: CSVEEARGQRANTGELFF.

This clone was seen just once. This chain connects TRBV6-6 to TRBJ1-2; no clear D. V lost 8 bases to trimming and J lost 4 bases, with 14 bases between them. Germline V CDR1 and CDR2: MNHNY, SVGAGI (reference sequence). This CDR3 is built from 13 residues. CDR3 region: CASGLSGVYGYTF. In nucleotides, the CDR3 is TGTGCCAGCGGCCTATCCGGGGTCTATGGCTACACCTTC.

The J gene is TRBJ2-1, the V gene TRBV29-1, with 12 nucleotides matching TRBD1. With V trimmed by 5 bases and J by 4 bases, 12 bases remained unmatched. The CDR3 runs 17 residues. CDR1 and CDR2 (germline): SQVTM, ANQGSEA. The CDR3 nucleotides read TGCAGCGTTCAGGGGGGACAGGGGGCCAAAAGTTACAATGAGCAGTTCTTC. Translation: CSVQGGQGAKSYNEQFF.

The chain combines TRBV27 with TRBJ2-1; 12 bases agree with TRBD2. J lost 6 bases, V lost 2 bases, and 8 bases had no gene match. The length of the CDR3 is 17 residues. Per germline, CDR1 MNHEY and CDR2 SMNVEV (reference sequence). DNA of the CDR3: TGTGCCAGCAGTTTACTGGCTAGCGGGGGGGCAGTCAATGAGCAGTTCTTC. It yields the protein CASSLLASGGAVNEQFF.

The chain has TRBV7-8 and TRBJ1-4; 8 nucleotides line up with TRBD1. CDR1 is SGHVS and CDR2 is FQNEAQ in the germline V gene. This CDR3 is built from 12 residues. Losses at the gene ends were 5 bases for V and 10 bases for J; bases not matched to a gene: 3. The CDR3 DNA reads TGTGCCAGCAGCCAACAGGGGGGAAAACTGTTTTTT. Its protein is CASSQQGGKLFF.

This clone was detected only a few times. The rearrangement links TRBV19 to TRBJ1-5; the D gene is possibly TRBD1 (5 bases). The V and J ends lost 0 bases and 4 bases respectively, with 10 bases between them. Germline V gene data show CDR1 as LNHDA and CDR2 as SQIVND (reference sequence). The CDR3 has 15 amino acids. CDR3 sequence: CASSIDGQGNQPQHF. The CDR3, as DNA: TGTGCCAGTAGTATAGATGGCCAGGGTAATCAGCCCCAGCATTTT. The full variable domain, completed using reference TRBV19 and TRBJ1-5, is DGGITQSPKYLFRKEGQNVTLSCEQNLNHDAMYWYRQDPGQGLRLIYYSQIVNDFQKGDIAEGYSVSREKKESFPLTVTSAQKNPTAFYLCASSIDGQGNQPQHFGDGTRLSIL.

The rearrangement links TRBV5-4 to TRBJ2-7, with a possible D match to TRBD2 (5 bases). Germline CDR1 and CDR2: SGHNT and YYREEE (reference sequence). V lost 1 base to trimming and J lost 5 bases, with 13 bases between them. The CDR3 runs 14 residues. CDR3 bases: TGTGCCAGCAGCTTGAGAGGGCTTAGGAACGAGCAGTACTTC. Its translation: CASSLRGLRNEQYF.

This clone appeared a single time. V is TRBV2 and J is TRBJ1-6, with TRBD1 as a possible D gene (5 bases). The CDR3 totals 14 residues. The V gene lost 8 bases and the J gene lost 10 bases, with 18 bases spanning the gap. Per germline, CDR1 SNHLY and CDR2 FYNNEI. CDR3 amino acids: CASVLSRADSPLHF. In nucleotides, the CDR3 is TGTGCCAGCGTTCTGTCCAGGGCGGACTCACCCCTCCACTTT.

J is TRBJ2-3 and V is TRBV2; D is undetermined. This CDR3 comprises 10 residues. Trimming removed 9 bases from V and 9 bases from J, with 10 bases in between. CDR1 and CDR2 (germline): SNHLY, FYNNEI. CDR3 sequence reads: CASLRMTQYF. The DNA for the CDR3 is TGTGCCAGTCTGCGAATGACGCAGTATTTT. Full variable domain (outside the CDR3, taken from reference TRBV2 and TRBJ2-3): EPEVTQTPSHQVTQMGQEVILRCVPISNHLYFYWYRQILGQKVEFLVSFYNNEISEKSEIFDDQFSVERPDGSNFTLKIRSTKLEDSAMYFCASLRMTQYFGPGTRLTVL.

This clone was counted a few times. The V call is TRBV30, the J call TRBJ2-1; TRBD1 matches at 8 bases. The CDR3 is 14 amino acids. Unmatched junction bases numbered 9, after V lost 5 bases and J lost 6 bases. Germline CDR1 is GTSNPN and CDR2 is SVGIG (reference sequence). The CDR3 sequence is CAWGEQGGINEQFF. The CDR3 DNA follows: TGTGCCTGGGGTGAACAGGGGGGCATCAATGAGCAGTTCTTC.

The CDR3 coding sequence is TGTGCCAGCTCACCAACCCCAGGGGGCGACTATGGCTACACCTTC. Protein: CASSPTPGGDYGYTF. The chain couples TRBV18 to TRBJ1-2; 8 bases match TRBD1. In germline, CDR1 is KGHSH, CDR2 LQKENI. There are 15 residues in the CDR3. Trimming cost V 2 bases and J 3 bases; bases outside gene matches: 5. Looking up the rest from reference TRBV18 and TRBJ1-2 gives the full variable domain: NAGVMQNPRHLVRRRGQEARLRCSPMKGHSHVYWYRQLPEEGLKFMVYLQKENIIDESGMPKERFSAEFPKEGPSILRIQQVVRGDSAAYFCASSPTPGGDYGYTFGSGTRLTVV.

J is TRBJ2-5 and V is TRBV7-2; 9 bases line up with TRBD1. The CDR3 is 14 residues long. Trimming at V came to 5 bases and at J to 5 bases, leaving 6 bases not matched to a gene. The V gene's germline CDR1 is SGHTA and CDR2 FQGNSA. The CDR3 spells CASSADRGGETQYF. The CDR3, as DNA: TGTGCCAGCAGCGCGGACAGGGGCGGGGAGACCCAGTACTTC. Full variable domain (outside the CDR3, taken from reference TRBV7-2 and TRBJ2-5): GAGVSQSPSNKVTEKGKDVELRCDPISGHTALYWYRQSLGQGLEFLIYFQGNSAPDKSGLPSDRFSAERTGGSVSTLTIQRTQQEDSAVYLCASSADRGGETQYFGPGTRLLVL.

CDR3 bases: TGTGCCAGCAGCCACGACAGGGGGAATTACTATGGCTACACCTTC. This sequence encodes CASSHDRGNYYGYTF. This chain links TRBV6-4 with TRBJ1-2; 9 bases agree with TRBD1. Looked up from germline, CDR1 is MRHNA and CDR2 is SNTAGT. This CDR3 region has 15 residues. V lost 6 bases to trimming and J lost 3 bases; unmatched junction nucleotides: 8.

The chain recombines TRBV9 with TRBJ2-5; D remains unclear. The CDR3 covers 12 residues. Germline V CDR1 and CDR2: SGDLS, YYNGEE. Trimming stripped 0 bases from V and 5 bases from J, with 5 bases between. CDR3 nucleotides: TGTGCCAGCAGCGTAGATCGGGAGACCCAGTACTTC. Amino acids: CASSVDRETQYF.